Listed below are T cell receptor beta chains from one sample, sequenced in a study of cytomegalovirus exposure and HLA in healthy donors. Using immunoSEQ multiplex PCR, the repertoire was profiled, and TCRdb retains in-frame clones only, with some absent. The sample has fewer than 150,000 clones, around 75% seen once. Material: PBMCs. All receptors derive from a female donor in good health and CMV-seronegative. Both conserved end residues are part of each CDR3. Fields, in order: V gene, D gene, clone size, J gene, CDR3 protein, CDR3 DNA. A D gene is named only where the DNA matches it firmly. A clone size is listed for some rows: how often the clone was seen (once, few, many), or a class if it is expanded.

V: TRBV27; D: TRBD1; size: once; J: TRBJ1-2; CDR3: CASRTTGAGIYGYTF; DNA: TGTGCCAGCAGGACAACAGGGGCCGGAATTTATGGCTACACCTTC
V: TRBV30; D: TRBD1; size: NA; J: TRBJ1-2; CDR3: CAWTDRTYGYTF; DNA: TGTGCCTGGACGGACAGGACCTATGGCTACACCTTC
V: TRBV7-9; D: TRBD2; size: few; J: TRBJ2-7; CDR3: CASSLFPSSGILSEQYF; DNA: TGTGCCAGCAGCTTGTTTCCATCTAGCGGGATCCTCAGCGAGCAGTACTTC
V: TRBV27; D: NA; size: NA; J: TRBJ2-3; CDR3: CASSSLGADTQYF; DNA: TGTGCCAGCAGCTCCCTAGGCGCAGATACGCAGTATTTT
V: TRBV6-6; D: TRBD2; size: few; J: TRBJ2-3; CDR3: CASSYGLAGADTQYF; DNA: TGTGCCAGCAGTTACGGCCTAGCGGGAGCGGATACGCAGTATTTT
V: TRBV6-1; D: NA; size: NA; J: TRBJ2-7; CDR3: CASSENPLDTYEQYF; DNA: TGTGCCAGCAGTGAAAACCCGCTAGATACCTACGAGCAGTACTTC
V: TRBV18; D: NA; size: NA; J: TRBJ2-1; CDR3: CASSPLGAANSYNEQFF; DNA: TGTGCCAGCTCACCCCTTGGGGCGGCAAACTCCTACAATGAGCAGTTCTTC
V: TRBV5-1; D: TRBD2; size: NA; J: TRBJ2-1; CDR3: CASSLARLAGSYNEQFF; DNA: TGCGCCAGCAGCTTGGCCAGGCTAGCGGGCTCCTACAATGAGCAGTTCTTC
V: TRBV9; D: TRBD2; size: NA; J: TRBJ2-5; CDR3: CASSVNQRGRETQYF; DNA: TGTGCCAGCAGCGTAAACCAGCGGGGAAGAGAGACCCAGTACTTC
V: TRBV19; D: TRBD2; size: NA; J: TRBJ2-2; CDR3: CASSIQREISGELFF; DNA: TGTGCCAGTAGTATCCAGCGGGAGATTAGCGGGGAGCTGTTTTTT
V: TRBV14; D: NA; size: NA; J: TRBJ2-3; CDR3: CASSERVTPRGTDTQYF; DNA: TGTGCCAGCAGCGAAAGGGTTACCCCGCGGGGAACAGATACGCAGTATTTT
V: TRBV5-1; D: NA; size: NA; J: TRBJ2-3; CDR3: CASSLAGSTDTQYF; DNA: TGCGCCAGCAGCTTGGCGGGGTCCACAGATACGCAGTATTTT
V: TRBV19; D: TRBD1; size: few; J: TRBJ1-2; CDR3: CASSADRGGNGYTF; DNA: TGTGCCAGTAGTGCGGACAGGGGTGGGAATGGCTACACCTTC
V: TRBV30; D: TRBD2; size: once; J: TRBJ2-7; CDR3: CAWRTSGEQYF; DNA: TGTGCCTGGCGGACTAGCGGCGAGCAGTACTTC
V: TRBV28; D: NA; size: NA; J: TRBJ2-7; CDR3: CASSPAVSEQYF; DNA: TGTGCCAGCAGTCCTGCCGTGAGCGAGCAGTACTTC
V: TRBV10-2; D: TRBD2; size: NA; J: TRBJ2-5; CDR3: CASNRSGRETQYF; DNA: TGCGCCAGCAACCGTAGCGGGAGGGAGACCCAGTACTTC
V: TRBV7-9; D: TRBD1; size: NA; J: TRBJ1-2; CDR3: CASSPGQGVNYGYTF; DNA: TGTGCCAGCAGCCCGGGACAGGGGGTAAACTATGGCTACACCTTC
V: TRBV4-1; D: NA; size: NA; J: TRBJ1-5; CDR3: CASSQDPVNSNQPQHF; DNA: TGCGCCAGCAGCCAAGATCCAGTCAATAGCAATCAGCCCCAGCATTTT
V: TRBV2; D: TRBD1; size: few; J: TRBJ1-1; CDR3: CASSRRGHGFF; DNA: TGTGCCAGCAGTCGGAGGGGGCACGGCTTCTTT
V: TRBV19; D: TRBD2; size: NA; J: TRBJ2-1; CDR3: CASSIGASGINEQFF; DNA: TGTGCCAGTAGTATCGGGGCTAGCGGGATCAATGAGCAGTTCTTC
V: TRBV28; D: TRBD1; size: NA; J: TRBJ1-1; CDR3: CASRQGGIEGTEAFF; DNA: TGTGCCAGCAGACAAGGGGGCATCGAGGGCACTGAAGCTTTCTTT
V: TRBV7-2; D: NA; size: NA; J: TRBJ1-1; CDR3: CASSHPGGVAFF; DNA: TGTGCCAGCAGCCACCCGGGGGGGGTAGCTTTCTTT
V: TRBV2; D: TRBD1; size: NA; J: TRBJ1-2; CDR3: CAIPAGTGWDYGYTF; DNA: TGTGCCATCCCGGCCGGGACAGGGTGGGACTATGGCTACACCTTC
V: TRBV25-1; D: NA; size: NA; J: TRBJ2-5; CDR3: CASSELGDLFETQYF; DNA: TGTGCCAGCAGTGAGTTAGGAGATCTCTTTGAGACCCAGTACTTC
V: TRBV4-1; D: NA; size: few; J: TRBJ2-5; CDR3: CASSQGGGRETQYF; DNA: TGCGCCAGCAGCCAAGGTGGGGGGAGGGAGACCCAGTACTTC
V: TRBV10-3; D: NA; size: NA; J: TRBJ2-1; CDR3: CAISDPTGALYNEQFF; DNA: TGTGCCATCAGTGACCCGACAGGAGCCCTATACAATGAGCAGTTCTTC
V: TRBV4-2; D: NA; size: NA; J: TRBJ1-5; CDR3: CASSQDGGNQPQHF; DNA: TGTGCCAGCAGCCAAGATGGGGGGAATCAGCCCCAGCATTTT
V: TRBV7-9; D: NA; size: NA; J: TRBJ2-1; CDR3: CASETGTSSYNEQFF; DNA: TGTGCCAGTGAGACCGGGACATCCTCCTACAATGAGCAGTTCTTC
V: TRBV5-5; D: TRBD1; size: NA; J: TRBJ1-5; CDR3: CASSSTGDNQPQHF; DNA: TGTGCCAGCAGCTCCACAGGGGACAATCAGCCCCAGCATTTT
V: TRBV7-2; D: NA; size: NA; J: TRBJ1-3; CDR3: CASSPRRGGTIYF; DNA: TGTGCCAGCAGCCCCCGCCGGGGAGGCACCATATATTTT
V: TRBV28; D: TRBD1; size: NA; J: TRBJ2-7; CDR3: CASSFVGQGEGEQYF; DNA: TGTGCCAGCAGTTTTGTCGGACAGGGGGAAGGCGAGCAGTACTTC
V: TRBV28; D: TRBD2; size: once; J: TRBJ2-1; CDR3: CASSSTSGLYNEQFF; DNA: TGTGCCAGCAGTTCGACTAGCGGTCTCTACAATGAGCAGTTCTTC